This section outlines one T cell receptor beta chain sequence together with its context. The sample comes from a study of blood T cell repertoires in COVID-19. Recovered status in Cohort 3 required two negative PCRs, clearance, or symptom resolution. Libraries were prepared by immunoSEQ multiplex PCR; TCRdb keeps only in-frame clonotypes and omits some of them. The table has hundreds of thousands of clones, around 87% seen once. The CDR3 extends over 13 amino acids. The V gene lost 4 bases and the J gene lost 5 bases, with 12 bases spanning the gap. Germline CDR1 and CDR2: LGHDT and YNNKEL (reference sequence).

This receptor was identified in a man aged 25 to 40 who had recovered from COVID-19. J is TRBJ2-7 and V is TRBV3-1 (or the pseudogene TRBV3-2), with D possibly matching TRBD1 (6 bases). What was sequenced was PBMCs or T cells enriched from blood (not recorded which). The CDR3: CASSRGQFNEQYF. CDR3 DNA sequence: TGTGCCAGCAGCCGGGGACAATTCAACGAGCAGTACTTC.